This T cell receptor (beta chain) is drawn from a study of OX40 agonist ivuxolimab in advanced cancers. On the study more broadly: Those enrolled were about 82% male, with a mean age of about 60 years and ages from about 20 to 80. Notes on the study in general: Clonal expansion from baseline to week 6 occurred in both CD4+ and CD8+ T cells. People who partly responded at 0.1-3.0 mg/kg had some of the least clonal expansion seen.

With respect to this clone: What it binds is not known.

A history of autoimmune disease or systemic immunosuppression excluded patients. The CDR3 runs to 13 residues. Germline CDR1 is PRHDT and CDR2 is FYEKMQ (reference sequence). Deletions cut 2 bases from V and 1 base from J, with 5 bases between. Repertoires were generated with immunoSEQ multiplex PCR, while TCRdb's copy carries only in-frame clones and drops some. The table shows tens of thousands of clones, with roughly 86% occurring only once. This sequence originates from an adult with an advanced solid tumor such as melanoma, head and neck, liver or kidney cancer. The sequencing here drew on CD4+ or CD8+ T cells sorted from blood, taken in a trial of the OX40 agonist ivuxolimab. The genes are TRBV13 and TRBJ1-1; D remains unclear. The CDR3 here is CASSLWGNTEAFF. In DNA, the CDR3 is TGTGCCAGCAGCTTATGGGGGAACACTGAAGCTTTCTTT.